This TCR beta chain was retrieved from a study of regulatory T cells in long-lasting Graves disease. Background on the study: Disease was considered persistent Graves' disease after over 5 years of antithyroid drugs (with positive TSH receptor antibodies).

The study, taken as a whole, reports: Persistent disease favored TRBV28, TRBJ1-2 and TRBJ2-5. Accuracy might have suffered from few samples.

Time point: persistent/refractory GD, antithyroid drugs over 5 years with positive TRAb. There was RNA extracted from PBMCs, and the TCR library was made from it. The guidelines of the American Thyroid Association were the basis for diagnosing Graves' disease. Arm-PCR of CDR3 regions with iRepertoire HTBI primers generated TCR beta libraries. MiXCR, applied by TCRdb to the multiplex PCR reads, yields one record per CDR3 protein. The sample has under 350,000 distinct CDR3 sequences; 20% to 25% are singletons. This clonotype occurred many times. Its antigen is currently unknown. V was trimmed by 4 bases and J by 3 bases, leaving 10 bases between them. In germline, CDR1 is SQVTM, CDR2 ANQGSEA. The CDR3 runs 13 residues.

Source: peripheral blood mononuclear cells (PBMCs), taken when the disease was refractory, from a patient treated with antithyroid drugs. V usage is TRBV29-1 and J usage is TRBJ1-5; unclear D gene. This sequence was found in a female donor with Graves disease. CDR3 residues: CSVGAGANQPQHF. CDR3 sequence (DNA): TGCAGCGTTGGAGCTGGAGCCAATCAGCCCCAGCATTTT. The full variable domain, completed using reference TRBV29-1 and TRBJ1-5, is SAVISQKPSRDICQRGTSLTIQCQVDSQVTMMFWYRQQPGQSLTLIATANQGSEATYESGFVIDKFPISRPNLTFSTLTVSNMSPEDSSIYLCSVGAGANQPQHFGDGTRLSIL.